Listed below are T cell receptor beta chains from one sample, sequenced in a study of cytomegalovirus exposure and HLA in healthy donors. TCRdb's copy holds only in-frame clones and misses some; the assay was immunoSEQ multiplex PCR. The repertoire consists of around 150,000 clones, with 86% occurring once and the leading ten covering around 2.4%. Sequencing was carried out using PBMCs. The origin of the receptors is a woman between 18 and 29 years old in good health and CMV-seronegative. Each CDR3 is given with its conserved first and last residue. A D gene is named only where the DNA matches it firmly. The size field is filled for only some rows; it gives once, few, many or a size class.

TRBV5-1,TRBJ2-1,.,.,CASSASRNEQFF,TGCGCCAGCAGCGCGAGCCGCAATGAGCAGTTCTTC
TRBV5-6,TRBJ2-1,TRBD2,once,CASSFYQLAGEYNEQFF,TGTGCCAGCAGCTTCTATCAACTAGCGGGAGAGTACAATGAGCAGTTCTTC
TRBV5-1,TRBJ2-7,.,.,CASSLAGSSSYEQYF,TGCGCCAGCAGCTTGGCCGGGTCCTCCTCCTACGAGCAGTACTTC
TRBV7-8,TRBJ2-1,TRBD2,.,CASSSRLAGRSYNEQFF,TGTGCCAGCAGCTCCCGACTAGCGGGGCGCTCCTACAATGAGCAGTTCTTC
TRBV19,TRBJ1-4,.,.,CASSIIGTGREKLFF,TGTGCCAGTAGTATTATAGGTACTGGGAGGGAAAAACTGTTTTTT
TRBV5-1,TRBJ2-1,TRBD2,.,CASSLSSTSATFYNEQFF,TGCGCCAGCAGCCTCAGTTCGACTAGCGCAACCTTTTACAATGAGCAGTTCTTC
TRBV7-9,TRBJ2-1,TRBD2,.,CASSLASGSPINEQFF,TGTGCCAGCAGCTTAGCTAGCGGGAGTCCAATCAATGAGCAGTTCTTC
TRBV2,TRBJ1-5,.,.,CASSEAARSAQHF,TGTGCCAGCAGTGAAGCGGCCAGGTCTGCCCAGCATTTT
TRBV2,TRBJ1-1,.,.,CASSERGGEEAFF,TGTGCCAGCAGTGAACGGGGGGGAGAGGAGGCTTTCTTT
TRBV29-1,TRBJ2-1,TRBD2,.,CSVEGTSARPNEQFF,TGCAGCGTTGAAGGGACTAGCGCACGTCCCAATGAGCAGTTCTTC
TRBV29-1,TRBJ2-7,.,.,CSLRTAFDEQYF,TGCAGCCTTCGGACAGCCTTTGACGAGCAGTACTTC
TRBV5-6,TRBJ1-1,.,.,CASSLLMNTEAFF,TGTGCCAGCAGCTTACTCATGAACACTGAAGCTTTCTTT
TRBV9,TRBJ2-5,.,.,CASSVKPDQETQYF,TGTGCCAGCAGCGTAAAGCCGGACCAAGAGACCCAGTACTTC
TRBV5-8,TRBJ2-3,TRBD2,.,CASSLDPSGVLDTQYF,TGTGCCAGCAGCTTGGATCCTAGCGGCGTCCTGGATACGCAGTATTTT
TRBV5-1,TRBJ2-1,TRBD2,.,CASSPGTSGGMYEQFF,TGCGCCAGCAGCCCCGGGACTAGCGGGGGGATGTATGAGCAGTTCTTC
TRBV6-5,TRBJ1-3,.,.,CASHPGTNGNTIYF,TGTGCCAGCCATCCAGGCACAAATGGAAACACCATATATTTT
TRBV5-1,TRBJ2-7,.,.,CASSFYPDGTYEQYF,TGCGCCAGCAGCTTTTATCCTGACGGGACCTACGAGCAGTACTTC
TRBV2,TRBJ2-6,.,.,CASSEEPGANVLTF,TGTGCCAGCAGTGAAGAGCCTGGGGCCAACGTCCTGACTTTC
TRBV18,TRBJ1-1,.,.,CASSGALNTEAFF,TGTGCCAGCTCCGGAGCTTTGAACACTGAAGCTTTCTTT
TRBV18,TRBJ1-2,TRBD1,.,CASSPYHTGEYGYTF,TGTGCCAGCTCACCATACCACACAGGGGAATATGGCTACACCTTC
TRBV6-1,TRBJ1-5,TRBD1,.,CASISGQGVWAQHF,TGTGCCAGCATATCGGGACAGGGGGTTTGGGCCCAGCATTTT
TRBV4-3,TRBJ1-2,.,.,CASSRNRVVNYGYTF,TGCGCCAGCAGCCGAAACAGGGTAGTGAACTATGGCTACACCTTC
TRBV27,TRBJ2-7,TRBD1,once,CASSRIRTGIAYEQYF,TGTGCCAGCAGCCGAATCCGGACAGGGATAGCCTACGAGCAGTACTTC
TRBV11-3,TRBJ2-7,TRBD2,.,CASSPFTGTSGSGEQYF,TGTGCCAGCAGCCCCTTCACCGGGACTAGCGGGAGTGGCGAGCAGTACTTC
TRBV2,TRBJ2-7,TRBD1,.,CASSEGTRGYYEQYF,TGTGCCAGCAGTGAAGGGACCAGGGGGTACTACGAGCAGTACTTC
TRBV7-6,TRBJ1-4,.,.,CASNRGLNEKLFF,TGTGCCAGCAATAGGGGCCTTAATGAAAAACTGTTTTTT
TRBV4-3,TRBJ1-5,.,.,CASSQAGNQPQHF,TGCGCCAGCAGCCAAGCGGGCAATCAGCCCCAGCATTTT
TRBV5-8,TRBJ1-1,.,.,CASSLEAGHKSLAEAFF,TGTGCCAGCAGCTTGGAGGCAGGGCATAAATCATTGGCTGAAGCTTTCTTT